The entry below gives a single T cell receptor beta chain sequence along with its context. These data are taken from a study of blood T cell repertoires in COVID-19. Germline CDR1 MNHEY, CDR2 SVGAGI. V lost 7 bases and J lost 3, with 7 bases in between. The CDR3 is made up of 11 amino acids. The repertoire was sequenced with immunoSEQ multiplex PCR; TCRdb's copy has only in-frame clones and lacks some. Here the sample spans 160,000 or so clones, 87% being singletons. The sequence was collected from a human donor with acute COVID-19. The donor label of this sample is uncertain. Material: PBMCs or T cells enriched from blood (not recorded which). This sequence joins TRBV6-5 and TRBJ2-7; weak D call: TRBD1 (6 bases). The CDR3 reads CASTQGYEQYF. CDR3 in DNA: TGTGCCAGCACACAGGGCTACGAGCAGTACTTC.